This TCR beta chain was identified during a study of regulatory T cells in long-lasting Graves disease. Time point indicated: newly diagnosed GD, antithyroid drugs for less than 3 months. The TCR library was made from RNA that had been extracted from PBMCs in TRIzol. Investigators prepared the TCR beta libraries by applying iRepertoire HTBI primers and Arm-PCR of CDR3 regions. TCRdb analysed the multiplex PCR reads with MiXCR anew, one entry per CDR3 protein. The sample records about 210,000 distinct CDR3 sequences, roughly a fifth being singletons. The length of the CDR3 is 16 residues. J was trimmed by 5 bases and V by 6 bases; bases with no gene match: 10. Germline CDR1 and CDR2: WSHSY and SAAADI. This clonotype has at least ten counts. These records were also assigned to another study, of T cells in Graves' hyperthyroidism and ophthalmopathy.

The V gene is TRBV10-2, the J gene TRBJ1-1; 12 bases map to TRBD1. This sequence originates from a woman in her twenties or thirties with Graves disease. The sequences come from peripheral blood mononuclear cells (PBMCs), collected at new diagnosis, from a patient treated with antithyroid drugs. The CDR3 nucleotides are TGCGCCAGCAGGCTGGGACAGGGGGCGCTTGAGACTGAAGCTTTCTTT. This codes for CASRLGQGALETEAFF.